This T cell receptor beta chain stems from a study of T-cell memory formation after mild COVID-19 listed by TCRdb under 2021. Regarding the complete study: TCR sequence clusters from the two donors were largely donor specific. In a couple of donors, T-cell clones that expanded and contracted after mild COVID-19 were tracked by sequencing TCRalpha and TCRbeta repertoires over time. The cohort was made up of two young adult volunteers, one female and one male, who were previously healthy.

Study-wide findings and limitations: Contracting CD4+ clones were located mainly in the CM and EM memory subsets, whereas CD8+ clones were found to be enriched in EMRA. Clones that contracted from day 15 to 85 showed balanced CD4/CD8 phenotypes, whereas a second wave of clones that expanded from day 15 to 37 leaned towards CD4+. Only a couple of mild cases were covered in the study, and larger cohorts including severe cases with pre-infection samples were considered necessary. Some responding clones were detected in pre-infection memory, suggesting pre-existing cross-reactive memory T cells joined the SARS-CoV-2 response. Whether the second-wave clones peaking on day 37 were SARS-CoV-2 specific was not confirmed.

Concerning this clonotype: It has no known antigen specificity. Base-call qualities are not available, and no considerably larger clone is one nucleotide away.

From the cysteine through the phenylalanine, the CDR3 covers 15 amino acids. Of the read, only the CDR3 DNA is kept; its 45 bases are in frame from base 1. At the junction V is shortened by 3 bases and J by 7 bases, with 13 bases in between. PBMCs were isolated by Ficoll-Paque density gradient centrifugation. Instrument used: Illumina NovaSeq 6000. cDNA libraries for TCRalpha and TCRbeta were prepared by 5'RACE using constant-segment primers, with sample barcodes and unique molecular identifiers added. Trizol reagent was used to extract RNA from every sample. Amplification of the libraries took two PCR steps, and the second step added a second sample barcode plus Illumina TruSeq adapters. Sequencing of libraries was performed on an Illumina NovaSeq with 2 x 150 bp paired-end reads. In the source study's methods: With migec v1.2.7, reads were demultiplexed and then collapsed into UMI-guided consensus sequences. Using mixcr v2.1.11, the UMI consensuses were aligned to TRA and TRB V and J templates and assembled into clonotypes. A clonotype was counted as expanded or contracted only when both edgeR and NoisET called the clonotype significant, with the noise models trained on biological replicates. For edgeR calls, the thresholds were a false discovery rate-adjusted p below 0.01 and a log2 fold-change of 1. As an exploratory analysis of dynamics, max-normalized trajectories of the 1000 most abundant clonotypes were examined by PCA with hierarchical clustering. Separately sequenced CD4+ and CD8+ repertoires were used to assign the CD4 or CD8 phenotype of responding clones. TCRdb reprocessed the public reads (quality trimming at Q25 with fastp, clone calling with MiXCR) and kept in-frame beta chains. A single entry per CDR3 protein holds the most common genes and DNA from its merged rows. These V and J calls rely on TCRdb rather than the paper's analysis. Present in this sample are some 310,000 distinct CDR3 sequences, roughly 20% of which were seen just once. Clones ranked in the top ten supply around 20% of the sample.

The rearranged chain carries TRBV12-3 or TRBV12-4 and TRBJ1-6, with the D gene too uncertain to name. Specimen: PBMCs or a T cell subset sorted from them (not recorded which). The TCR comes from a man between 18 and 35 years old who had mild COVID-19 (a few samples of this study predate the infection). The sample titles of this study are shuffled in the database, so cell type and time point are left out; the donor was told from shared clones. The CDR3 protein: CASSFMALGNSPLHF. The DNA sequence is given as TGTGCCAGCAGTTTCATGGCTCTGGGGAATTCACCCCTCCACTTT.